This TCR beta chain appears in the sequencing data of a study of blood T cell repertoires in COVID-19. The repertoire was sequenced with immunoSEQ multiplex PCR; TCRdb's copy has only in-frame clones and lacks some. The table lists around 260,000 clones, around 90% of them singletons, with more than 0.95% in the top ten. Trimming stripped 5 bases from V and 2 bases from J, with 17 bases between. This CDR3 has 16 amino acids. Germline V CDR1 and CDR2: SGHNT, YENEEA. The sequencing sample was made of PBMCs or T cells enriched from blood (not recorded which). This chain links TRBV11-3 with TRBJ2-3; D is perhaps TRBD2 (5 bases). This clonotype was obtained from a woman aged 25 to 39 who had recovered from COVID-19. The CDR3 DNA sequence: TGTGCCAGCAGCGAGAGATCCAGCGGTACCACAGATACGCAGTATTTT. Translated, it gives CASSERSSGTTDTQYF.